This T cell receptor beta chain is from a study of shared clonotypes between healthy human individuals. General study points: Relative to memory subsets, naive subsets generally showed larger estimated richness.

Assay used: immunoSEQ multiplex PCR; TCRdb lists only in-frame clones, some missing. This sample carries more than 400,000 clones, 95% to 96% of them seen once, and the ten largest clones take about 0.06%. Note on this clone: Its antigen is undetermined.

V dropped 2 bases and J dropped 4; count of bases not matched to a gene: 7. Per germline, CDR1 LGHNA and CDR2 YNFKEQ. The CDR3 is 15 residues long. Sequencing input: naive CD4+ T cells sorted from blood. Specified subset: CD45RA+ positively selected. This TCR came from a woman in her 30s in good health. This chain links TRBV4-2 with TRBJ2-7; 8 positions match TRBD1. CDR3 residues: CASSQQTGVGYEQYF. The CDR3 DNA reads as TGTGCCAGCAGCCAACAGACAGGGGTGGGGTACGAGCAGTACTTC.